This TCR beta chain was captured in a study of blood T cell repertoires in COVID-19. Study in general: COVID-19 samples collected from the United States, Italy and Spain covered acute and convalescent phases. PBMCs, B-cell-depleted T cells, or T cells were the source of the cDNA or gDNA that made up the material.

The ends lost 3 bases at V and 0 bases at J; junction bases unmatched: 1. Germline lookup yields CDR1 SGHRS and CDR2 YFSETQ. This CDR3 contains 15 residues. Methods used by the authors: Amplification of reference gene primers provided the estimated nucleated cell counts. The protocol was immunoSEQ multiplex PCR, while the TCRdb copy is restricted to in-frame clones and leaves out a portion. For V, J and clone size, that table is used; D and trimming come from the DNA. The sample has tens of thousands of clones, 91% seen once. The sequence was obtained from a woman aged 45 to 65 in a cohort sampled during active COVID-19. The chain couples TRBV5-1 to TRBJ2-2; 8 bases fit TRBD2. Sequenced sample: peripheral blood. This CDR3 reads CASSSAGANTGELFF. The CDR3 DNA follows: TGCGCCAGCAGCTCAGCGGGGGCGAACACCGGGGAGCTGTTTTTT.